What follows is one T cell receptor (beta chain) and its context. The CDR3 is 15 residues long. Per germline, CDR1 SGHRS and CDR2 YFSETQ. cDNA encoding TCR beta was synthesized via 5'RACE template switching incorporating UMIs. TCRdb re-called the 5' RACE reads and catalogs CDR3 proteins one per entry, DNA excluded. Its table lists about 460,000 distinct CDR3 sequences. This specimen belongs to a study of T cells expressing NK-cell markers. Whole-study context: In sorted CD3+CD56+NKG2C+, CD3+CD56+NKG2C- and CD3+CD56-NKG2C+ T cells, TCR beta repertoires were obtained. Of eight sequenced donors, seven were HCMV-seropositive and one HCMV-seronegative.

Sequencing input: blood T cells: a sorted CD56 or NKG2C T cell subset, CD4+ or CD8+ T cells, or bulk PBMC T cells (not recorded which). The receptor comes from a woman in her 50s in good health. The rearrangement joins TRBV5-1 to TRBJ2-2; the TCRdb D gene call, TRBD2, has no DNA to confirm it. The CDR3 is CASSATNGLTGELFF.